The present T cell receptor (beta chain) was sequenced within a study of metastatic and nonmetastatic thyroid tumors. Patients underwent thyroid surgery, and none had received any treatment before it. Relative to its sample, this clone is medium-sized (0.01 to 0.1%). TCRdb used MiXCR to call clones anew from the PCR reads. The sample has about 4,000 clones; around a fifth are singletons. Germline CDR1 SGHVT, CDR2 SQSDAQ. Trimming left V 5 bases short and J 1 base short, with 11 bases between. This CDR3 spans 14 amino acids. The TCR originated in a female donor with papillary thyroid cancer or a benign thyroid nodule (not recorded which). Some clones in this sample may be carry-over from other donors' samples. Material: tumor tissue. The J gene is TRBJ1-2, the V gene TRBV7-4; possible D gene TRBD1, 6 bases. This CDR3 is CASSEGQLNYGYTF. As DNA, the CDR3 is TGTGCCAGCAGCGAAGGACAGCTTAACTATGGCTACACCTTC.